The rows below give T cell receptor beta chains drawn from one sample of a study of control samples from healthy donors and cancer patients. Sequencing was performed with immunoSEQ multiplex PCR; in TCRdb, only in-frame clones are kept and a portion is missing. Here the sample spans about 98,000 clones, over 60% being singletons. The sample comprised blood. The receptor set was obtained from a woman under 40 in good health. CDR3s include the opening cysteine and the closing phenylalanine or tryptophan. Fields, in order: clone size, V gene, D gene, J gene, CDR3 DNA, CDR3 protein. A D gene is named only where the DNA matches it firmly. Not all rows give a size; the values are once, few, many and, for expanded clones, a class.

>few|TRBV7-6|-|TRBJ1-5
TGTGCCAGCAGCTTAGGGTCAGGAGCTAGCAATCAGCCCCAGCATTTT
CASSLGSGASNQPQHF
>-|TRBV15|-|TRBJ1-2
TGTGCCACCAGCAGAGATCTCCCGGGGACTGCCGGCTACACCTTC
CATSRDLPGTAGYTF
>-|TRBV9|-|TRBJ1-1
TGTGCCAGCAGCGTAAGTGGGGGTAGCACTGAAGCTTTCTTT
CASSVSGGSTEAFF
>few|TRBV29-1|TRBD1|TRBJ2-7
TGCAGCGTTAAAACCCCGGGACAGGGGCGTTACGAGCAGTACTTC
CSVKTPGQGRYEQYF
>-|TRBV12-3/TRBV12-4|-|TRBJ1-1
TGTGCCAGCAGTTTATCGGGCCTCACTGAAGCTTTCTTT
CASSLSGLTEAFF
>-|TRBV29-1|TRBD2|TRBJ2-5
TGCAGCGCCCGGGACGGTTTACCGGGACTAGCGGAGACCCAGTACTTC
CSARDGLPGLAETQYF
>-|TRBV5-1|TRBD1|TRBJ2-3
TGCGCCAGCAGCCCGGACAGGGGGACAGATACGCAGTATTTT
CASSPDRGTDTQYF
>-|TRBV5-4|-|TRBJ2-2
TGTGCCAGCAGCTTAACCGGGACAAAAAACACCGGGGAGCTGTTTTTT
CASSLTGTKNTGELFF
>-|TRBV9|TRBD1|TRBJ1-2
TGTGCCAGCAGCTCCGGGACAGGGGAAGGCTACACCTTC
CASSSGTGEGYTF
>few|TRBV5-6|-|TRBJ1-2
TGTGCCAGCAGCTTGATAGATATCTATGGCTACACCTTC
CASSLIDIYGYTF
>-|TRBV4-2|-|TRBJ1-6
TGTGCCAGCAGCCAGGTAGGACGGGGTAGCTCCTATAATTCACCCCTCCACTTT
CASSQVGRGSSYNSPLHF
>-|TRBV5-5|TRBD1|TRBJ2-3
TGTGCCAGCAGCCCGGGGGACAGGGGGATAGATACGCAGTATTTT
CASSPGDRGIDTQYF
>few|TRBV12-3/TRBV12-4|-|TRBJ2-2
TGTGCCAGCAGTTTAAACCCCACCGGGGAGCTGTTTTTT
CASSLNPTGELFF
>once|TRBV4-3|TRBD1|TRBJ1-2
TGCGCCAGCAGCCAGGAACGACAGGGGGGCTATGGCTACACCTTC
CASSQERQGGYGYTF
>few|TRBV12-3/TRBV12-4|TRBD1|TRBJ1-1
TGTGCCAGCAGCCAGGGACAGGGGCGCTCTGTTTTCTTT
CASSQGQGRSVFF
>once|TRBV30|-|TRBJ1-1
TGTGCCTGGAGGAGGGTGGGGGGTGTGAGCACTGAAGCTTTCTTT
CAWRRVGGVSTEAFF
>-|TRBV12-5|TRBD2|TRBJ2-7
TGTGCTAGTGGTCAAGCGGGGTCCTCCTACGAGCAGTACTTC
CASGQAGSSYEQYF